These T cell receptor beta chains were read from a single sample in a study of T cell repertoires in cytomegalovirus infection. TCRdb recomputed calls from the reads with MiXCR, one row per CDR3 protein. The sample carries hundreds of thousands of distinct CDR3 sequences, 17% recorded once. Specimen: PBMCs. These receptors all stem from a human donor in good health (CMV status not recorded). Some clones in this sample may be carry-over from other donors' samples. Both conserved end residues are part of each CDR3. The D gene is left open where the match is weak. Expanded clones are given a class, and other clones once, few, many or no size at all.

j_gene,v_gene,d_gene,abundance,CDR3nt,CDR3aa
TRBJ1-2,TRBV27,TRBD1,-,TGTGCCAGCAGGACCAAGGGAGGGGGCCAGCCTGGCTACACCTTC,CASRTKGGGQPGYTF
TRBJ2-5,TRBV6-2/TRBV6-3,-,-,TGTGCCAGCAGTCGGACACTGGACGTCCAGGAGACCCAGTACTTC,CASSRTLDVQETQYF
TRBJ1-5,TRBV6-2/TRBV6-3,TRBD1,few,TGTGCCAGCAGCAACCGGACAGGAGGGAAGAACAGCAATCAGCCCCAGCATTTT,CASSNRTGGKNSNQPQHF
TRBJ2-7,TRBV10-3,TRBD1,many,TGTGCCGTGACGGGACAGGGTAGCAACGAGCAGTACTTC,CAVTGQGSNEQYF
TRBJ2-7,TRBV2,TRBD1,many,TGTGCCAGCAGTGAATGGGGACCCATGACAGGGGGCAGCTACGAGCAGTACTTC,CASSEWGPMTGGSYEQYF
TRBJ1-1,TRBV15,-,few,TGTGCCACCAGCAGAGCTGTGAACACTGAAGCTTTCTTT,CATSRAVNTEAFF
TRBJ2-1,TRBV28,-,many,TGTGCCAGCCAGGGGCAAATCTACAATGAGCAGTTCTTC,CASQGQIYNEQFF
TRBJ2-5,TRBV20-1,TRBD1,-,TGCAGTGCTGGGGGACAGGGGAAAGAGACCCAGTACTTC,CSAGGQGKETQYF
TRBJ1-4,TRBV5-3,-,once,TGTGCCAGCAGCTTGACAGGTGAACCTACCGAAAAACTGTTTTTT,CASSLTGEPTEKLFF
TRBJ2-2,TRBV28,-,few,TGTGCCAGCAGTTTTCCGGGAACTAACACCGGGGAGCTGTTTTTT,CASSFPGTNTGELFF
TRBJ1-6,TRBV6-6,-,-,TGTGCCAGCACTGGATATTCACCCCTCCACTTT,CASTGYSPLHF
TRBJ2-1,TRBV4-1,-,-,TGCGCCAGCAGCCAGGAAAGACTCATGAGTTCCTACAATGAGCAGTTCTTC,CASSQERLMSSYNEQFF
TRBJ2-7,TRBV20-1,-,few,TGCAGTGCTAGGAGCGGGACAGTTACCTACGAGCAGTACTTC,CSARSGTVTYEQYF
TRBJ1-2,TRBV18,-,few,TGTGCCAGCTCACCACCGTCCGGGGGAGGCTATGGCTACACCTTC,CASSPPSGGGYGYTF
TRBJ2-1,TRBV7-3,-,many,TGTGCCAGCAGCTTAACTAGCGGAGGCTACAATGAGCAGTTCTTC,CASSLTSGGYNEQFF
TRBJ1-1,TRBV3-1,TRBD1,few,TGTGCCAGCAGCCTCGACAGGGGGGACACTGAAGCTTTCTTT,CASSLDRGDTEAFF
TRBJ1-2,TRBV7-2,-,many,TGTGCCAGCAGCCGCACCGGACCTGAGTCGGACTATGGCTACACCTTC,CASSRTGPESDYGYTF
TRBJ2-1,TRBV7-2,TRBD1,few,TGTGCCAGCAGCCTACCCGGACAGGGGGCCAATGAGCAGTTCTTC,CASSLPGQGANEQFF
TRBJ2-1,TRBV28,TRBD2,few,TGTGCCAGCACTTACGGGGGGGCCTACAATGAGCAGTTCTTC,CASTYGGAYNEQFF
TRBJ2-3,TRBV12-3/TRBV12-4,TRBD2,many,TGTGCCAGCAGTTTACAGCGGGGGGGGCTGACTGCCACAGATACGCAGTATTTT,CASSLQRGGLTATDTQYF
TRBJ2-2,TRBV6-2/TRBV6-3,-,-,TGTGCCAGCGGACAGACATTATCGTATACCGGGGAGCTGTTTTTT,CASGQTLSYTGELFF
TRBJ1-4,TRBV28,TRBD1,many,TGTGCCAGCAATCCGGGACAGGGTACTTTTGAAAAACTGTTTTTT,CASNPGQGTFEKLFF
TRBJ1-1,TRBV14,-,-,TGTGCCAGCAGCCAACCCGACGGGGAAGCTTTCTTT,CASSQPDGEAFF
TRBJ1-2,TRBV7-2,-,many,TGTGCCAGCAGCCCTAATCCGGGGTACGGCTACACCTTC,CASSPNPGYGYTF
TRBJ1-5,TRBV12-3/TRBV12-4,TRBD1,few,TGTGCCAGCAGCCGGGGACAGGGGGTCAATCAGCCCCAGCATTTT,CASSRGQGVNQPQHF
TRBJ2-6,TRBV28,TRBD1,few,TGTGCCAGCAGTTTAGCGGACAGGCGGGCCAACGTCCTGACTTTC,CASSLADRRANVLTF
TRBJ2-1,TRBV7-2,-,many,TGTGCCAGCAGGCTTAACAGGGAATCGAGTGAGCAGTTCTTC,CASRLNRESSEQFF
TRBJ2-2,TRBV28,-,few,TGTGCCAGCAGGACCGCGGGCGGGGAGCTGTTTTTT,CASRTAGGELFF
TRBJ1-2,TRBV12-3/TRBV12-4,-,-,TGTGCCAGCAGTTCCTTTGACAGACCAAACTATGGCTACACCTTC,CASSSFDRPNYGYTF
TRBJ2-3,TRBV4-1,-,many,TGCGCCAGCCGACACTCGTCCCCCGAGGGGGATACGCAGTATTTT,CASRHSSPEGDTQYF
TRBJ2-7,TRBV7-9,-,many,TGTGCCAGCAGCTTAGGGGCAATAGAGCAGTACTTC,CASSLGAIEQYF
TRBJ2-7,TRBV7-8,-,many,TGTGCCAGCAGCTTATACGTCACTTCGCCCTCCTACGAGCAGTACTTC,CASSLYVTSPSYEQYF
TRBJ1-5,TRBV4-1,TRBD1,few,TGCGCCAGCAGCCAAGGGGGACAGGCGGACAATCAGCCCCAGCATTTT,CASSQGGQADNQPQHF
TRBJ1-1,TRBV7-9,-,few,TGTGCCAGCAGCGACCAAGGAAGGGGCTTAAAGGAAGCTTTCTTT,CASSDQGRGLKEAFF
TRBJ2-7,TRBV4-3,TRBD1,many,TGCGCCAGCAGCCAAGATAGCAGGGGGCCAGGGGAGCAGTACTTC,CASSQDSRGPGEQYF